Presented here are 27 T cell receptor beta chains from one specimen sequenced in a study of blood T cell repertoires in COVID-19 (dated by TCRdb to between 2020 and 2021). Library prep was done by the immunoSEQ multiplex PCR assay. The table comes from immuneACCESS by way of TCRdb, which keeps in-frame sequences with V and J called. Part of the clones is missing from these tables; in studies checked, under half for an unresolved V gene and the rest for unknown reasons. The sample contains under 250,000 clones, 84% of them found a single time. In total, the top ten clones hold approximately 8.1% of the sample. Sequencing was carried out using peripheral blood. These receptors were taken from a woman between 50 and 59 years old with active or convalescent COVID-19.

This clone has only a few counts. V usage is TRBV5-1 and J usage is TRBJ1-1; D may be TRBD1 (6 bases). The germline gives CDR1 SGHRS, CDR2 YFSETQ. V was trimmed by 1 base and J by 2 bases, leaving 15 bases between them. The CDR3 sequence is 16 residues long. CDR3 loop: CASSLTGQSRNTEAFF. In DNA form, the CDR3 reads TGCGCCAGCAGCTTGACCGGACAGAGCCGAAACACTGAAGCTTTCTTT.

The V and J genes are TRBV5-1 and TRBJ2-7, with D possibly being TRBD2 (6 bases). Germline loops: CDR1 SGHRS, CDR2 YFSETQ. Trimming cost V 2 bases and J 2 bases, with 14 bases left between them. This CDR3 has 15 residues. CDR3 sequence reads: CASSLQAGLTYEQYF. The CDR3, as DNA: TGCGCCAGCAGCTTACAAGCGGGCCTAACCTACGAGCAGTACTTC.

Here the CDR3 DNA reads TGTGCCAGCAGTTCCTCGAGAAGCACAGATACGCAGTATTTT. This translates into CASSSSRSTDTQYF. This chain links TRBV25-1 with TRBJ2-3; no definite D call. The germline gives CDR1 MGHDK, CDR2 SYGVNS. V lost 5 bases to trimming and J lost 0 bases, with 9 bases between them. This CDR3 has 14 amino acids.

V is TRBV29-1 and J is TRBJ1-2; 9 bases match TRBD1. CDR3 length: 16 residues. The germline V gene encodes CDR1 SQVTM and CDR2 ANQGSEA. The junction had 10 bases not matched to a gene; V was cut back by 1 base and J by 4 bases. In DNA form, the CDR3 reads TGCAGCGTTGAAGTGGGACAGGGCTGGGCTGGCTATGGCTACACCTTC. Translating gives CSVEVGQGWAGYGYTF.

This chain links TRBV19 with TRBJ1-5; 11 bases fit TRBD1. The ends lost 7 bases at V and 6 bases at J; junction bases unmatched: 8. Germline loops: CDR1 LNHDA, CDR2 SQIVND (reference sequence). The CDR3 extends over 15 amino acids. CDR3 nucleotides: TGTGCCAGTAACCCGGGACAGGGGGTTTTTCAGCCCCAGCATTTT. Protein sequence: CASNPGQGVFQPQHF. Together with reference TRBV19 and TRBJ1-5, the CDR3 gives the full variable domain: DGGITQSPKYLFRKEGQNVTLSCEQNLNHDAMYWYRQDPGQGLRLIYYSQIVNDFQKGDIAEGYSVSREKKESFPLTVTSAQKNPTAFYLCASNPGQGVFQPQHFGDGTRLSIL.

This chain joins TRBV15 and TRBJ2-7; TRBD2 aligns across 8 bases. This CDR3 has 16 residues. With V trimmed by 3 bases and J by 1 base, 8 bases remained unmatched. Germline loops: CDR1 LNHNV, CDR2 YYDKDF (reference sequence). The CDR3 DNA sequence: TGTGCCACCAGCAGGGGAGCGGGAGAGGGTTCCTACGAGCAGTACTTC. This sequence encodes CATSRGAGEGSYEQYF.

V gene TRBV9 combines with J gene TRBJ1-6; D remains ambiguous. This CDR3 region has 13 residues. V gave up 7 bases and J gave up 8 bases, with 13 bases separating them. Germline CDR1 reads SGDLS; CDR2 reads YYNGEE. The CDR3 region is CASGWERDSPLHF. DNA for the CDR3: TGTGCCAGCGGTTGGGAGAGGGATTCACCCCTCCACTTT.

This chain links TRBV5-8 with TRBJ1-1; possible D gene TRBD1, 6 bases. This CDR3 is built from 14 residues. Germline CDR1 is SGHTS and CDR2 is YDEGEE. V was cut by 3 bases and J by 3 bases, with 12 bases left in between. Here the CDR3 DNA reads TGTGCCAGCAGCTCCGGGGCAGGGGACACTGAAGCTTTCTTT. Its translation is CASSSGAGDTEAFF. The whole variable domain, remainder taken from reference TRBV5-8 and TRBJ1-1, is EAGVTQSPTHLIKTRGQQATLRCSPISGHTSVYWYQQALGLGLQFLLWYDEGEERNRGNFPPRFSGRQFPNYSSELNVNALELEDSALYLCASSSGAGDTEAFFGQGTRLTVV.

This chain links TRBV11-3 with TRBJ1-1; D is undetermined. CDR1 and CDR2 (germline): SGHNT, YENEEA. The CDR3 contains 13 residues. V shed 4 bases and J shed 6 bases, with 12 bases lying between them. The CDR3 loop is CASSSHYTSEAFF. The CDR3 region has the DNA TGTGCCAGCAGCTCCCACTACACGTCTGAAGCTTTCTTT. Looking up the rest from reference TRBV11-3 and TRBJ1-1 gives the full variable domain: EAGVVQSPRYKIIEKKQPVAFWCNPISGHNTLYWYLQNLGQGPELLIRYENEEAVDDSQLPKDRFSAERLKGVDSTLKIQPAELGDSAVYLCASSSHYTSEAFFGQGTRLTVV.

The chain is built from TRBV12-5 and TRBJ1-2; D is unclear. The germline V and J ends were trimmed by 0 bases and 7 bases, with 15 bases remaining between them. This CDR3 is 15 amino acids long. Germline V CDR1 and CDR2: LGHNT, FRNRAP. DNA for the CDR3: TGTGCTAGTGGTTTGGTAATTGGCGGGAGGTCTGGCTACACCTTC. Translated: CASGLVIGGRSGYTF.

This chain links TRBV5-6 with TRBJ1-1; 9 positions match TRBD1. Germline V CDR1 and CDR2: SGHDT, YYEEEE. CDR3 size: 14 residues. J gave up 3 bases and V 4 bases, and 4 bases lay outside the gene matches. The CDR3 bases are TGTGCCAGCAGCGGGACAGGGCGGTACACTGAAGCTTTCTTT. Its translation: CASSGTGRYTEAFF. Full variable domain (rest looked up from reference TRBV5-6 and TRBJ1-1): DAGVTQSPTHLIKTRGQQVTLRCSPKSGHDTVSWYQQALGQGPQFIFQYYEEEERQRGNFPDRFSGHQFPNYSSELNVNALLLGDSALYLCASSGTGRYTEAFFGQGTRLTVV.

The J gene is TRBJ1-4, the V gene TRBV28, with TRBD1 matching over 8 bases. CDR3 length equals 16 residues. The germline CDR1 and CDR2 sequences are MDHEN and SYDVKM. V lost 4 bases and J lost 8; bases outside the gene matches: 12. Here the CDR3 reads CASSSPTRQGNEKLFF. Written as DNA, the CDR3 is TGTGCCAGCAGTTCCCCCACCCGACAGGGGAACGAAAAACTGTTTTTT.

The chain joins TRBV7-3 to TRBJ1-1, with D possibly being TRBD1 (6 bases). This CDR3 spans 15 amino acids. The V gene lost 3 bases and the J gene lost 5 bases, with 16 bases spanning the gap. Germline values: CDR1 SGHTA, CDR2 FQGTGA. The CDR3, as DNA: TGTGCCAGCAGCTTCGGTCTCGCAGGGGAAACTGAAGCTTTCTTT. This sequence encodes CASSFGLAGETEAFF.

The genes are TRBV6-4 and TRBJ2-3; 8 bases match TRBD2. CDR3 length: 13 residues. The trim removed 9 bases at V and 2 bases at J, leaving 4 bases unmatched. Per germline, CDR1 MRHNA and CDR2 SNTAGT. The CDR3 is CARLAGNTDTQYF. The CDR3 nucleotides read TGTGCCAGATTAGCGGGGAACACAGATACGCAGTATTTT.

This sequence joins TRBV6-5 and TRBJ1-2; tentative D call: TRBD1 (6 bases). This CDR3 comprises 14 residues. V lost 4 bases and J lost 2, with 11 bases in between. Germline V gives CDR1 MNHEY, CDR2 SVGAGI. CDR3 sequence (DNA): TGTGCCAGCAGTTCGGGTGGACAGAACTATGGCTACACCTTC. This sequence encodes CASSSGGQNYGYTF.

The V call is TRBV7-9, the J call TRBJ1-5, with D unclear. Germline assignment: CDR1 SEHNR and CDR2 FQNEAQ (reference sequence). The CDR3 extends over 14 amino acids. V lost 5 bases and J 2 bases, leaving 10 bases between the germline ends. The CDR3 is CASSTDGGNQPQHF. The CDR3 DNA reads TGTGCCAGCAGCACAGACGGGGGCAATCAGCCCCAGCATTTT.

V and J are TRBV28 and TRBJ2-1; D remains unclear. This CDR3 region has 16 residues. The V and J ends lost 7 bases and 0 bases respectively, with 16 bases between them. Germline lookup yields CDR1 MDHEN and CDR2 SYDVKM. For the CDR3, the DNA is TGTGCCAGCACTAAACTGCAGGTTTCCTCCTACAATGAGCAGTTCTTC. It yields the protein CASTKLQVSSYNEQFF.

V usage is TRBV28 and J usage is TRBJ1-5; TRBD1 matches at 9 bases. Germline values: CDR1 MDHEN, CDR2 SYDVKM. With 6 bases clipped from V and 7 bases from J, the junction kept 10 bases outside the gene matches. The CDR3 is made up of 15 amino acids. The CDR3: CASSPSGTGRQPQHF. Here the CDR3 DNA reads TGTGCCAGCAGCCCATCCGGGACAGGGAGACAGCCCCAGCATTTT. The variable domain in full, completed from reference TRBV28 and TRBJ1-5, reads DVKVTQSSRYLVKRTGEKVFLECVQDMDHENMFWYRQDPGLGLRLIYFSYDVKMKEKGDIPEGYSVSREKKERFSLILESASTNQTSMYLCASSPSGTGRQPQHFGDGTRLSIL.

CDR3 coding DNA: TGCAGTGCTAGTGAAACTTCGACCGGGGAGCTGTTTTTT. Residues: CSASETSTGELFF. The chain has TRBV20-1 and TRBJ2-2, with D uncertain. Germline V gene sequence: CDR1 DFQATT, CDR2 SNEGSKA (reference sequence). Trimming removed 3 bases from V and 5 bases from J, with 10 bases in between. CDR3 length equals 13 residues.

V is TRBV24-1 and J is TRBJ2-7, with a possible D match to TRBD1 (5 bases). There are 12 residues in the CDR3. Germline CDR1 is KGHDR and CDR2 is SFDVKD. Trimming stripped 6 bases from V and 2 bases from J, with 7 bases between. The CDR3 sequence: CATSTGPYEQYF. The CDR3 DNA sequence: TGTGCCACCAGTACAGGCCCCTACGAGCAGTACTTC.

V is TRBV28 and J is TRBJ2-1; D is perhaps TRBD2 (5 bases). This CDR3 has 12 residues. The V end was cut by 7 bases, the J end by 7 bases, with 11 bases between. Germline CDR1 is MDHEN and CDR2 is SYDVKM. In DNA, the CDR3 is TGTGCCAGCAATGCGGGTAGTAATGAGCAGTTCTTC. This translates into CASNAGSNEQFF.

The chain uses TRBV4-1 and TRBJ2-3; a possible D gene is TRBD1 (6 bases). The CDR3 loop spans 17 amino acids. CDR1 is MGHRA, CDR2 YSYEKL, per germline. V lost 3 bases and J 4 bases, leaving 20 bases between the germline ends. CDR3: CASSQIRQANGADTQYF. DNA of the CDR3: TGCGCCAGCAGCCAGATCCGACAGGCAAACGGGGCAGATACGCAGTATTTT.

The J gene is TRBJ2-5, the V gene TRBV2; 8 bases agree with TRBD1. Looked up from germline, CDR1 is SNHLY and CDR2 is FYNNEI. The V and J ends lost 6 bases and 5 bases, in that order; junction bases with no gene match: 8. This CDR3 has 14 amino acids. The CDR3: CASRGTGIPETQYF. CDR3 nucleotide sequence: TGTGCCAGCAGGGGGACAGGAATTCCGGAGACCCAGTACTTC.

The chain joins TRBV6-5 to TRBJ2-3; D may be TRBD1 (5 bases). V was clipped by 8 bases and J by 5 bases, with 14 bases between them. The CDR3 length is 13 residues. CDR1 and CDR2 (germline): MNHEY, SVGAGI. This CDR3 reads CASARGRGDTQYF. The CDR3 coding sequence is TGTGCCAGCGCAAGAGGAAGGGGAGATACGCAGTATTTT.

This rearrangement joins TRBV24-1 to TRBJ2-3, with D tentatively TRBD2 (6 bases). The CDR3 spans 15 residues. Germline assignment: CDR1 KGHDR and CDR2 SFDVKD. The V and J ends lost 4 bases and 2 bases respectively, with 12 bases between them. The CDR3 reads CATSDVGTYTDTQYF. As DNA, the CDR3 is TGTGCCACCAGTGACGTAGGGACTTACACAGATACGCAGTATTTT.

This clone has just one count. V usage is TRBV5-4 and J usage is TRBJ1-2; D is uncertain. V was trimmed by 1 base and J by 14 bases, leaving 15 bases between them. Germline CDR1 SGHNT, CDR2 YYREEE (reference sequence). The CDR3 covers 12 residues. CDR3 protein: CASSLIAGPGTF. The CDR3 region has the DNA TGTGCCAGCAGCTTGATTGCAGGTCCGGGGACCTTC.

This clone was seen only once. The J gene is TRBJ1-5, the V gene TRBV5-5; 7 bases fit TRBD1. The CDR3 is 16 residues long. With V trimmed by 3 bases and J by 4 bases, 10 bases remained unmatched. CDR1 SGHKS and CDR2 YYEKEE come from the germline V gene (reference sequence). The CDR3 is CASSSRDRVRNQPQHF. In DNA form, the CDR3 reads TGTGCCAGCAGCTCGCGTGACAGGGTCCGGAATCAGCCCCAGCATTTT.